The 19 T cell receptor beta chains below all came from one sample that was sequenced in a study of blood T cell repertoires in COVID-19. Assay used: immunoSEQ multiplex PCR; TCRdb lists only in-frame clones, some missing. Found here are approximately 150,000 clones, about 89% of them singletons; the top ten hold under 7.5%. Sequenced input: peripheral blood. These receptors all come from a man at least 80 years old with acute or convalescent COVID-19.

The chain carries TRBV5-8 and TRBJ2-1; 7 positions agree with TRBD1. The germline CDR1 and CDR2 sequences are SGHTS and YDEGEE. CDR3 size: 15 residues. The junction had 3 bases not matched to a gene; V was cut back by 0 bases and J by 3 bases. In DNA form, the CDR3 reads TGTGCCAGCAGCTTGGAGGGACAGCGCTACAATGAGCAGTTCTTC. Residues: CASSLEGQRYNEQFF. Together with reference TRBV5-8 and TRBJ2-1, the CDR3 gives the full variable domain: EAGVTQSPTHLIKTRGQQATLRCSPISGHTSVYWYQQALGLGLQFLLWYDEGEERNRGNFPPRFSGRQFPNYSSELNVNALELEDSALYLCASSLEGQRYNEQFFGPGTRLTVL.

This chain links TRBV5-1 with TRBJ1-2; possible D gene TRBD1, 6 bases. The CDR3 consists of 16 residues. In germline, CDR1 is SGHRS, CDR2 YFSETQ. V dropped 6 bases and J dropped 0 bases, with 18 bases sitting between them. CDR3 residues: CASTDPGTPTNYGYTF. For the CDR3, the DNA is TGCGCCAGCACAGACCCCGGGACACCTACTAACTATGGCTACACCTTC. Together with reference TRBV5-1 and TRBJ1-2, the CDR3 gives the full variable domain: KAGVTQTPRYLIKTRGQQVTLSCSPISGHRSVSWYQQTPGQGLQFLFEYFSETQRNKGNFPGRFSGRQFSNSRSEMNVSTLELGDSALYLCASTDPGTPTNYGYTFGSGTRLTVV.

This clone appeared a few times. V is TRBV7-5 and J is TRBJ2-7; the table's D call TRBD1 went unverified against the DNA. TRBV7-5 is flagged as a pseudogene. CDR3 length equals 15 residues. CDR3 sequence reads: CVRSRGTGTLYEQYF. Written as DNA, the CDR3 is TGTGTCAGAAGCCGCGGGACAGGGACTTTGTACGAGCAGTACTTC.

The J gene is TRBJ2-1, the V gene TRBV24-1; TRBD2 might be the D (6 bases). V was clipped by 2 bases and J by 1 base, with 11 bases between them. Germline V gene data show CDR1 as KGHDR and CDR2 as SFDVKD. This CDR3 comprises 16 residues. CDR3 nucleotides: TGTGCCACCAGTGATTCTACAGGACTATCCTACAATGAGCAGTTCTTC. Its protein is CATSDSTGLSYNEQFF.

V usage is TRBV2 and J usage is TRBJ2-7; D possibly corresponds to TRBD1 (7 bases). Germline CDR1 is SNHLY and CDR2 is FYNNEI. Between the trimmed V and J ends, which lost 5 bases and 6 bases, there was a span of 14 bases. CDR3 size: 13 residues. In DNA, the CDR3 is TGTGCCAGCAGTAGCCAGGGGGGAAGCGAGCAGTACTTC. This sequence encodes CASSSQGGSEQYF.

The rearrangement uses TRBV6-5 and TRBJ2-1, with TRBD2 matching over 9 bases. J gave up 1 base and V 5 bases, and 3 bases lay outside the gene matches. Germline CDR1 and CDR2: MNHEY and SVGAGI. The CDR3 is 15 residues long. For the CDR3, the DNA is TGTGCCAGCAGTACCAGCGGGGGGTCCTACAATGAGCAGTTCTTC. It specifies CASSTSGGSYNEQFF.

The chain joins TRBV25-1 to TRBJ2-1; 9 nucleotides agree with TRBD1. This CDR3 comprises 16 residues. Germline trimming cut 6 bases from V and 6 bases from J; bases unmatched to any gene: 12. From germline, CDR1 is MGHDK and CDR2 SYGVNS. CDR3 sequence (DNA): TGTGCCAGCAGCGATAGGACGGGACAGGGTCTCAATGAGCAGTTCTTC. It is translated as CASSDRTGQGLNEQFF.

The gene calls are TRBV3-1 (or the pseudogene TRBV3-2) and TRBJ1-1; D call uncertain. The CDR3 length is 13 residues. Looked up from germline, CDR1 is LGHDT and CDR2 is YNNKEL (reference sequence). Trimming stripped 6 bases from V and 4 bases from J, with 12 bases between. The CDR3: CASSPPSGTEAFF. CDR3 bases: TGTGCCAGCAGTCCACCGAGCGGCACTGAAGCTTTCTTT.

Only a few counts were recorded for this clone. The CDR3 DNA sequence: TGCGCCAGCAGTGGGTCTAGCGGTAACAATGAGCAGTTCTTC. Encoded protein: CASSGSSGNNEQFF. The V gene is TRBV10-2, the J gene TRBJ2-1, with 7 bases matching TRBD2. V lost 4 bases and J lost 5; bases outside the gene matches: 5. The V gene's germline CDR1 is WSHSY and CDR2 SAAADI. This CDR3 is built from 14 residues.

The rearrangement uses TRBV19 and TRBJ2-1, with 13 bases identical to TRBD2. Germline CDR1 is LNHDA and CDR2 is SQIVND (reference sequence). The trim removed 5 bases at V and 6 bases at J, leaving 7 bases unmatched. The CDR3 is 16 amino acids. DNA for the CDR3: TGTGCCAGTAGTTGGACTAGCGGGAGTTATCGCAATGAGCAGTTCTTC. Residues: CASSWTSGSYRNEQFF.

The chain recombines TRBV7-3 with TRBJ2-1; 11 bases agree with TRBD2. Trimming took 3 bases from V and 3 from J; bases not matched to a gene: 1. The V gene's germline CDR1 is SGHTA and CDR2 FQGTGA. The length of the CDR3 is 15 residues. CDR3 sequence: CASSLTSGIYNEQFF. The CDR3 DNA is TGTGCCAGCAGCTTGACTAGCGGGATCTACAATGAGCAGTTCTTC. The full variable domain, with the rest looked up from reference TRBV7-3 and TRBJ2-1, is GAGVSQTPSNKVTEKGKYVELRCDPISGHTALYWYRQSLGQGPEFLIYFQGTGAADDSGLPNDRFFAVRPEGSVSTLKIQRTERGDSAVYLCASSLTSGIYNEQFFGPGTRLTVL.

V gene TRBV5-1 combines with J gene TRBJ2-1; 8 nucleotides line up with TRBD2. CDR1 and CDR2 from the germline V gene are SGHRS and YFSETQ. The CDR3 totals 16 residues. The V gene end was trimmed by 5 bases and the J gene end by 1 base; junction bases not matched to a gene: 8. CDR3 nucleotides: TGCGCCAGCAGTTCGGACGGGGGGGCTTCCTACAATGAGCAGTTCTTC. It encodes CASSSDGGASYNEQFF.

The chain links TRBV6-4 to TRBJ2-2, with a possible D match to TRBD1 (5 bases). This CDR3 contains 13 residues. With 6 bases removed from V and 5 bases from J, the gap between germline ends came to 10 bases. From germline, CDR1 is MRHNA and CDR2 SNTAGT. CDR3 DNA sequence: TGTGCCAGCAGCGTGACAGAAACCGGGGAGCTGTTTTTT. It yields the protein CASSVTETGELFF.

The chain links TRBV9 to TRBJ2-1; 14 bases agree with TRBD2. Losses at the gene ends were 0 bases for V and 8 bases for J; bases not matched to a gene: 10. CDR1 is SGDLS and CDR2 is YYNGEE in the germline V gene. The CDR3 has 18 residues. CDR3 in amino acids: CASSVDHLGTSGRDEQFF. CDR3 nucleotide sequence: TGTGCCAGCAGCGTAGACCATCTTGGGACTAGCGGGAGAGATGAGCAGTTCTTC.

This rearrangement joins TRBV24-1 to TRBJ2-1; no definite D call. Germline CDR1 is KGHDR and CDR2 is SFDVKD. CDR3 length: 14 amino acids. The V gene lost 2 bases and the J gene lost 6 bases, with 10 bases spanning the gap. The CDR3 bases are TGTGCCACCAGTGATTATACCGGGTTCAATGAGCAGTTCTTC. Translation gives CATSDYTGFNEQFF.

Remarks on this clone: Mismatch with germline at one junction end may stem from a read error. V and J are TRBV19 and TRBJ2-5; 10 nucleotides agree with TRBD2. The CDR3 is made up of 15 amino acids. Germline V CDR1 and CDR2: LNHDA, SQIVND (reference sequence). CDR3 in DNA: TGTGCCAGTAGCATAGGACTAGCGGTCCAAGAGACCCAGTACTTC. Translated: CASSIGLAVQETQYF.

The rearrangement uses TRBV9 and TRBJ2-5; 8 bases match TRBD2. V lost 1 base and J lost 5; bases outside the gene matches: 4. The CDR3 is 14 amino acids. CDR1 is SGDLS and CDR2 is YYNGEE in the germline V gene. CDR3 sequence: CASSVSSGTETQYF. CDR3 DNA sequence: TGTGCCAGCAGCGTAAGTAGCGGGACGGAGACCCAGTACTTC.

The chain has TRBV5-1 and TRBJ2-7; D gene ambiguous. The CDR3 loop spans 15 amino acids. Germline V gene data show CDR1 as SGHRS and CDR2 as YFSETQ. V was pared by 0 bases and J by 0 bases, with 10 bases between. Here the CDR3 reads CASSLDAVSSYEQYF. CDR3 sequence (DNA): TGCGCCAGCAGCTTGGATGCGGTGAGCTCCTACGAGCAGTACTTC.

This chain connects TRBV18 to TRBJ1-2; 7 nucleotides align to TRBD1. CDR1 is KGHSH and CDR2 is LQKENI in the germline V gene. The V and J ends lost 2 bases and 0 bases, in that order; junction bases with no gene match: 3. This CDR3 is 15 amino acids long. CDR3 amino acids: CASSPTGQTNYGYTF. The CDR3 DNA is TGTGCCAGCTCACCAACGGGACAGACTAACTATGGCTACACCTTC.